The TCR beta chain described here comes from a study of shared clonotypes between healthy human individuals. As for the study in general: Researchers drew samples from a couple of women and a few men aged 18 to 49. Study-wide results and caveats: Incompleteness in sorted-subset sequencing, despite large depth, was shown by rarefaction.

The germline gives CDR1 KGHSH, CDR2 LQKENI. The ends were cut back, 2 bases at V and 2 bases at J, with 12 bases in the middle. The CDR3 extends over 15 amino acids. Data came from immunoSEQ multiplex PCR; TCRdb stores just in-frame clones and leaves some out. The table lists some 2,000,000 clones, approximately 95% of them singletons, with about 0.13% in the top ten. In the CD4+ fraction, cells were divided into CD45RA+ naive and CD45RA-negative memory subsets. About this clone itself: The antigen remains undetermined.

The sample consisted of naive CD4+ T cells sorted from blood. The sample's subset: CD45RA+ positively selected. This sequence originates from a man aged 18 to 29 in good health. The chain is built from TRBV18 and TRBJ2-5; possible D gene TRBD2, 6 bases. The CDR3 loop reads CASSPSSGTQETQYF. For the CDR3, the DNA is TGTGCCAGCTCACCATCAAGTGGGACTCAAGAGACCCAGTACTTC. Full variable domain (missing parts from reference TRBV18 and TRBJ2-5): NAGVMQNPRHLVRRRGQEARLRCSPMKGHSHVYWYRQLPEEGLKFMVYLQKENIIDESGMPKERFSAEFPKEGPSILRIQQVVRGDSAAYFCASSPSSGTQETQYFGPGTRLLVL.